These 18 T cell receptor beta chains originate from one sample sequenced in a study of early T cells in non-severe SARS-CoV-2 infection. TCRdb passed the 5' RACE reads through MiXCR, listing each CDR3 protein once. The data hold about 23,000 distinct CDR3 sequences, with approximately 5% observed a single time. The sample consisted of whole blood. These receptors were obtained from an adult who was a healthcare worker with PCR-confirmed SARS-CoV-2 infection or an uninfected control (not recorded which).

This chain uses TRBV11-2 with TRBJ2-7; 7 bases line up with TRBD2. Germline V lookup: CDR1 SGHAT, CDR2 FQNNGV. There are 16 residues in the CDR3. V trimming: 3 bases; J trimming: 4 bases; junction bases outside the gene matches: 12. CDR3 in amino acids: CASSFKTSTITYEQYF. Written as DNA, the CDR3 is TGTGCCAGCAGCTTCAAGACTAGCACCATTACTTACGAGCAGTACTTC.

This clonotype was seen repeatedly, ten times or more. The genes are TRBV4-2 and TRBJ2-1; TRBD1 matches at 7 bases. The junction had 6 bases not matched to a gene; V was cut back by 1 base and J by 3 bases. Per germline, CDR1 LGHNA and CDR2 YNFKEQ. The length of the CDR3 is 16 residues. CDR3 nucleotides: TGTGCCAGCAGCCAAGCGGGACAGCCGGACTACAATGAGCAGTTCTTC. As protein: CASSQAGQPDYNEQFF.

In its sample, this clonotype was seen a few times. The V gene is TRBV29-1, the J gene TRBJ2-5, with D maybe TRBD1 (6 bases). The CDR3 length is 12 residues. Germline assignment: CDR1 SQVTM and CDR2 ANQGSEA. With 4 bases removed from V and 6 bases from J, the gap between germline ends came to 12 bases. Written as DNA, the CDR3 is TGCAGCGTTGGACAGGAGGCAAAGACCCAGTACTTC. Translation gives CSVGQEAKTQYF. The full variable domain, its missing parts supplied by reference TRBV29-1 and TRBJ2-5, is SAVISQKPSRDICQRGTSLTIQCQVDSQVTMMFWYRQQPGQSLTLIATANQGSEATYESGFVIDKFPISRPNLTFSTLTVSNMSPEDSSIYLCSVGQEAKTQYFGPGTRLLVL.

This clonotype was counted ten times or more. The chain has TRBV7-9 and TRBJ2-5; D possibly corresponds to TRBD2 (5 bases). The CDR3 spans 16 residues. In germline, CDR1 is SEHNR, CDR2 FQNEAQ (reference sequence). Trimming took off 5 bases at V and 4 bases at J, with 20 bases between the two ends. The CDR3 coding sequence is TGTGCCAGCAGCCAAGCTGGGGTAGGGAGTCGAGAGACCCAGTACTTC. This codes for CASSQAGVGSRETQYF.

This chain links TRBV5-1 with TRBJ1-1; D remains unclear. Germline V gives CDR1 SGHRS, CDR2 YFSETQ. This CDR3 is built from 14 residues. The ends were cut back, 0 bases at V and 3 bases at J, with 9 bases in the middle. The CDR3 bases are TGCGCCAGCAGCTTGGAAAGGGCTGACACTGAAGCTTTCTTT. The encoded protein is CASSLERADTEAFF.

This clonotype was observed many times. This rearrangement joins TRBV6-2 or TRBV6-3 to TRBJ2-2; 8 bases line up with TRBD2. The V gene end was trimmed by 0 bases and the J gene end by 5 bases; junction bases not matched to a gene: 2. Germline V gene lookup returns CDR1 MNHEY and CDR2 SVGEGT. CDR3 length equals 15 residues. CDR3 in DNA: TGTGCCAGCAGTTACTCACTAGCGGAGACCGGGGAGCTGTTTTTT. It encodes CASSYSLAETGELFF.

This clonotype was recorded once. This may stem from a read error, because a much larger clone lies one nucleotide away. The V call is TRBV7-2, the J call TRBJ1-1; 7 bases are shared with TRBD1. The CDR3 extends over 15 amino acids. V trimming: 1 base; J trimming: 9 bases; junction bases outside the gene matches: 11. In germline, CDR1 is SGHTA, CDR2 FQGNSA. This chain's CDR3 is CTSSLVGDSGAKAFF. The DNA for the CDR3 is TGTACCAGCAGCTTAGTGGGGGACAGCGGTGCCAAAGCTTTCTTT.

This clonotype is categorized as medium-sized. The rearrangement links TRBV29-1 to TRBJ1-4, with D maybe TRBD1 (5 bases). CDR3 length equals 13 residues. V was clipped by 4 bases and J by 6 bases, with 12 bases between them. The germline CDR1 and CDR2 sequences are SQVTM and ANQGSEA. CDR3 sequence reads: CSVGGRGDEKLFF. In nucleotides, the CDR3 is TGCAGCGTTGGGGGCCGAGGAGATGAAAAACTGTTTTTT.

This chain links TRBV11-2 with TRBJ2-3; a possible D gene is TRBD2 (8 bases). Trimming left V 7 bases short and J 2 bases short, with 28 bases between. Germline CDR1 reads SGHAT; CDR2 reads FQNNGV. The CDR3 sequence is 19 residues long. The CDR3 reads CASTRTGSVIAGSTDTQYF. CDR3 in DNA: TGTGCCAGCACCCGGACAGGATCCGTGATAGCGGGGTCCACAGATACGCAGTATTTT.

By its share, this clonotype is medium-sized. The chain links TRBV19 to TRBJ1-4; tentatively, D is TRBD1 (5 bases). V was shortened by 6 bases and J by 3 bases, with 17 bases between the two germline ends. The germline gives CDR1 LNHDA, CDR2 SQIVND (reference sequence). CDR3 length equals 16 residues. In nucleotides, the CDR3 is TGTGCCAGTAGCCAAGGGGTGGGCATGGCTAATGAAAAACTGTTTTTT. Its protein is CASSQGVGMANEKLFF.

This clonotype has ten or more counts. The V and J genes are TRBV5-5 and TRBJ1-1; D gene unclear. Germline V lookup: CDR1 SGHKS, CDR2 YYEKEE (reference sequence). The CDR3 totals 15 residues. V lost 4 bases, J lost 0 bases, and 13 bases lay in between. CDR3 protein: CASSLYSTMNTEAFF. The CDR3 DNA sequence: TGTGCCAGCAGCCTCTACTCGACGATGAACACTGAAGCTTTCTTT.

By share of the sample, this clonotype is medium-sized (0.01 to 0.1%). The CDR3 is CASSEYSGLGAFF. CDR3 bases: TGTGCCAGCAGTGAATATTCGGGTCTCGGAGCTTTCTTT. The chain uses TRBV25-1 and TRBJ1-1; D is unresolved. CDR1 is MGHDK, CDR2 SYGVNS, per germline. Trimming took 0 bases from V and 10 from J, leaving 12 bases between them. This CDR3 is 13 amino acids long.

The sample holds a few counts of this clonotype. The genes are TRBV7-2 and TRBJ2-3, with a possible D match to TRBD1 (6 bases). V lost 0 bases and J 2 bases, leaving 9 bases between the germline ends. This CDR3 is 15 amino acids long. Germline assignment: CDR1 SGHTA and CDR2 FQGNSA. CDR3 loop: CASSLAGAYTDTQYF. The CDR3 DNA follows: TGTGCCAGCAGCTTAGCGGGGGCCTACACAGATACGCAGTATTTT.

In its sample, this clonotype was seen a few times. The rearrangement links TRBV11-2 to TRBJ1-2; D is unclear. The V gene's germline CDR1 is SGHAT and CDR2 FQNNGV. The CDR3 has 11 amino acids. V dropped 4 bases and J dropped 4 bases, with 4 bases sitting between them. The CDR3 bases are TGTGCCAGCAGCTCCAGCTATGGCTACACCTTC. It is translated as CASSSSYGYTF.

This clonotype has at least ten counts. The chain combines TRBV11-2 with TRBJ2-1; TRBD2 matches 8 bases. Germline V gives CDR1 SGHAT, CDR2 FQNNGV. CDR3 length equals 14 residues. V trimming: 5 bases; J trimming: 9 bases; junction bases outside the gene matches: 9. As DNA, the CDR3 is TGTGCCAGCAGCGCAGAGCGGGGGTTCACTGAGCAGTTCTTC. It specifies CASSAERGFTEQFF.

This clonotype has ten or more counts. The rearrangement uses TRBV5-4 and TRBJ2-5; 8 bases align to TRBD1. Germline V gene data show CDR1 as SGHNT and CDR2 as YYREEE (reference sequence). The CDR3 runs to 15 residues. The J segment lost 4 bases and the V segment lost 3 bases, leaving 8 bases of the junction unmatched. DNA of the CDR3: TGTGCCAGCAGCTGGGGCGGACAGGGCAGAGAGACCCAGTACTTC. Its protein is CASSWGGQGRETQYF.

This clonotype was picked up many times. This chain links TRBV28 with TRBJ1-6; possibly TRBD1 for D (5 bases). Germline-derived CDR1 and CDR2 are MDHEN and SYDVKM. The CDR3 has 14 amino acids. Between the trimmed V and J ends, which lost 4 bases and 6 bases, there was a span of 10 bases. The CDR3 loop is CASSSPGINSPLHF. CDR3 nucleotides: TGTGCCAGCAGTTCTCCAGGGATTAATTCACCCCTCCACTTT.

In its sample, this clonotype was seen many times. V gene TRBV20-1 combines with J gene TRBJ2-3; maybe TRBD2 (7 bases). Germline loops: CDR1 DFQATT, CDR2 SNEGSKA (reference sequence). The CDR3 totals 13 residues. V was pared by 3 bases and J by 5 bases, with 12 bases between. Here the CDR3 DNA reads TGCAGTGCTAGCGGGGGGCGTAAAGATACGCAGTATTTT. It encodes CSASGGRKDTQYF.